This is a list of T cell receptor beta chains from one sample in a study of CD8 T cells in ankylosing spondylitis. TCRdb called the 5' RACE reads again in MiXCR, with one record for every CDR3 protein. The sample includes a few hundred thousand distinct CDR3 sequences, approximately 17% of them seen just once. Sequencing input: blood, either unsorted or a sorted T cell fraction (not recorded which). The receptors derive from a male donor with ankylosing spondylitis. Each CDR3 is given with its conserved first and last residue. The order of the fields is V gene, clone size, J gene, D gene, CDR3 protein, CDR3 DNA. A D gene is named only where the DNA matches it firmly. Clone sizes are given selectively: once, few, many, or a class where the clone is expanded.

>TRBV5-1|.|TRBJ2-7|.
CASSLGQMRSYEQYF
TGCGCCAGCAGCTTGGGGCAGATGCGGTCCTACGAGCAGTACTTC
>TRBV6-5|few|TRBJ2-1|.
CASSYSWLSRTSYNEQFF
TGTGCCAGCAGTTACTCGTGGCTATCAAGGACCTCCTACAATGAGCAGTTCTTC
>TRBV6-5|few|TRBJ1-1|.
CASSSDWERGTEAFF
TGTGCCAGCAGTTCGGACTGGGAGCGGGGCACTGAAGCTTTCTTT
>TRBV2|.|TRBJ2-1|TRBD2
CASSELSSGAYNEQFF
TGTGCCAGCAGTGAATTGTCTAGCGGGGCATACAATGAGCAGTTCTTC
>TRBV11-2|.|TRBJ2-3|.
CASSLEVLADTQYF
TGTGCCAGCAGCTTAGAGGTGCTAGCGGATACGCAGTATTTT
>TRBV9|few|TRBJ2-1|TRBD2
CASSFRTSALNEQFF
TGTGCCAGCAGCTTCCGGACTAGCGCCCTCAATGAGCAGTTCTTC
>TRBV6-6|few|TRBJ1-1|TRBD1
CASRTRTGTEAFF
TGTGCCAGCAGAACCCGGACAGGCACTGAAGCTTTCTTT
>TRBV5-6|.|TRBJ2-5|.
CASSRSETQYF
TGTGCCAGCAGCCGTTCGGAGACCCAGTACTTC
>TRBV5-1|.|TRBJ1-2|.
CASSPRDDYSGYTF
TGCGCCAGCAGCCCCCGGGACGACTACTCGGGCTACACCTTC
>TRBV28|.|TRBJ2-1|TRBD1
CASRDGLGQVVSEQFF
TGTGCCAGCAGGGATGGTCTGGGACAGGTGGTTAGTGAGCAGTTCTTC
>TRBV5-4|.|TRBJ2-1|.
CASSRRDLGDEQFF
TGTGCCAGCAGCCGTCGGGACCTCGGGGATGAGCAGTTCTTC
>TRBV9|few|TRBJ2-3|.
CASSASGSTTQYF
TGTGCCAGCAGCGCCAGCGGCTCCACTACGCAGTATTTT
>TRBV10-3|many|TRBJ2-5|TRBD1
CAISEARGKETQYF
TGTGCCATCAGTGAGGCCAGGGGGAAAGAGACCCAGTACTTC
>TRBV2|few|TRBJ2-3|TRBD1
CASSEGTGMVQDTQYF
TGTGCCAGCAGTGAAGGGACAGGGATGGTCCAAGATACGCAGTATTTT
>TRBV4-1|.|TRBJ2-5|TRBD2
CASRSSGGASGTQYF
TGCGCCAGCAGGTCTAGCGGGGGGGCATCTGGGACCCAGTACTTC
>TRBV5-1|many|TRBJ2-3|.
CASSLQEALSTDTQYF
TGCGCCAGCAGCTTACAGGAAGCCCTTAGCACAGATACGCAGTATTTT
>TRBV11-1|few|TRBJ2-1|TRBD2
CASSTTSGSPDEQFF
TGTGCCAGCAGCACAACTAGCGGGAGTCCCGATGAGCAGTTCTTC
>TRBV12-3/TRBV12-4|.|TRBJ1-2|TRBD1
CASSRGTVGYTF
TGTGCCAGCAGTCGGGGGACAGTTGGCTACACCTTC
>TRBV28|.|TRBJ2-7|TRBD1
CASSRRGQGAREQYF
TGTGCCAGCAGCCGTCGGGGACAGGGGGCGCGGGAGCAGTACTTC
>TRBV20-1|.|TRBJ2-3|.
CSAPMDFKQYF
TGCAGTGCTCCGATGGATTTTAAGCAGTATTTT
>TRBV5-1|few|TRBJ1-3|.
CASSFRGAQGNTIYF
TGCGCCAGCAGCTTCCGCGGGGCCCAGGGGAACACCATATATTTT
>TRBV5-1|few|TRBJ2-5|TRBD1
CASRETGGWETQYF
TGCGCCAGCAGAGAGACAGGGGGCTGGGAGACCCAGTACTTC
>TRBV2|.|TRBJ1-5|TRBD1
CATKGTANQPQHF
TGTGCCACCAAAGGGACAGCCAATCAGCCCCAGCATTTT
>TRBV29-1|few|TRBJ2-7|TRBD2
CSVGRTSDAYEQYF
TGCAGCGTTGGGCGGACTAGCGATGCCTACGAGCAGTACTTC
>TRBV7-2|.|TRBJ2-3|.
CASSLARRGGSRSGDTQYF
TGTGCCAGCAGCTTAGCTCGGAGGGGGGGCAGTCGCTCGGGAGATACGCAGTATTTT
>TRBV12-3/TRBV12-4|few|TRBJ2-3|.
CASSPLGSSQLDTQYF
TGTGCCAGCAGCCCGCTCGGGTCTAGTCAGCTCGATACGCAGTATTTT
>TRBV5-1|many|TRBJ1-3|.
CASSLAASGNTIYF
TGCGCCAGCAGCTTGGCTGCCTCTGGAAACACCATATATTTT
>TRBV7-8|few|TRBJ2-3|TRBD2
CASSLGRLAGGPGYF
TGTGCCAGCAGCTTAGGCCGACTAGCGGGAGGGCCGGGGTATTTT
>TRBV19|few|TRBJ2-6|.
CASSTRLMTGANVLTF
TGTGCCAGTAGTACCAGACTGATGACTGGGGCCAACGTCCTGACTTTC
>TRBV6-1|few|TRBJ2-7|TRBD2
CASRTSGRSGEQYF
TGTGCCAGCAGAACTAGCGGGAGATCAGGCGAGCAGTACTTC
>TRBV15|few|TRBJ1-6|.
CATSRDRGGAGVNSPLHF
TGTGCCACCAGCAGAGATAGGGGGGGCGCTGGGGTTAATTCACCCCTCCACTTT
>TRBV6-1|few|TRBJ2-5|.
CASSGAAASEETQYF
TGTGCCAGCTCCGGGGCGGCCGCTTCCGAAGAGACCCAGTACTTC
>TRBV11-2|few|TRBJ1-1|.
CASSERSGAGVVAFF
TGTGCCAGCAGCGAAAGAAGCGGGGCAGGTGTTGTGGCTTTCTTT
>TRBV7-2|many|TRBJ1-5|.
CASSLAGGRNQPQHF
TGTGCCAGCAGCTTAGCGGGGGGACGGAATCAGCCCCAGCATTTT
>TRBV28|few|TRBJ2-6|.
CASSLRGYGANVLTF
TGTGCCAGCAGTTTAAGGGGATATGGGGCCAACGTCCTGACTTTC
>TRBV6-1|.|TRBJ2-5|.
CASSKQGKETQYF
TGTGCCAGCAGCAAACAGGGAAAAGAGACCCAGTACTTC
>TRBV5-1|.|TRBJ2-2|TRBD1
CASSYTGGTGELFF
TGCGCCAGCAGCTATACAGGGGGCACCGGGGAGCTGTTTTTT
>TRBV3-1|.|TRBJ2-3|TRBD2
CASSPPTGAGDSTDTQYF
TGTGCCAGCAGCCCACCAACCGGCGCGGGGGATAGCACAGATACGCAGTATTTT
>TRBV5-1|many|TRBJ2-1|.
CASSTGSGWEFF
TGCGCCAGCAGCACCGGGTCGGGCTGGGAGTTCTTC
>TRBV20-1|.|TRBJ2-1|.
CSGGIYNEQFF
TGCAGTGGGGGGATTTACAATGAGCAGTTCTTC
>TRBV4-3|.|TRBJ2-7|TRBD2
CASSQGAAGGYEQYF
TGCGCCAGCAGCCAGGGGGCAGCGGGGGGGTACGAGCAGTACTTC
>TRBV6-1|few|TRBJ1-3|.
CASTHPGTGLDTIYF
TGTGCCAGCACCCATCCAGGAACAGGGTTAGACACCATATATTTT
>TRBV25-1|few|TRBJ2-3|TRBD1
CASSARDRGQRIFTDTQYF
TGTGCCAGCAGTGCCCGGGACAGGGGCCAAAGAATCTTCACAGATACGCAGTATTTT
>TRBV28|few|TRBJ1-5|TRBD1
CASSPGTGARNQPQHF
TGTGCCAGCAGTCCTGGGACAGGGGCCCGCAATCAGCCCCAGCATTTT
>TRBV12-3/TRBV12-4|.|TRBJ2-5|TRBD1
CASSDRDRDFQETQYF
TGTGCCAGCAGCGACCGGGACAGGGACTTCCAAGAGACCCAGTACTTC
>TRBV9|few|TRBJ2-1|.
CASSVLSRTGNEQFF
TGTGCCAGCAGCGTACTCTCCCGGACGGGCAATGAGCAGTTCTTC
>TRBV2|.|TRBJ2-2|.
CASSETGGVAGELFF
TGTGCCAGCAGTGAAACAGGGGGGGTAGCCGGGGAGCTGTTTTTT
>TRBV7-2|few|TRBJ2-7|TRBD2
CASSLGTNTPIKYF
TGTGCCAGCAGCCTCGGGACTAACACCCCGATAAAGTACTTC
>TRBV6-2/TRBV6-3|few|TRBJ2-5|.
CASSQTGKRETQYF
TGTGCCAGCAGCCAGACCGGGAAGCGGGAGACCCAGTACTTC
>TRBV29-1|.|TRBJ2-1|.
CSVGRGQMGNEQFF
TGCAGCGTTGGACGGGGTCAGATGGGTAATGAGCAGTTCTTC